This T cell receptor (beta chain) was captured by sequencing in a study of blood T cells in healthy people across ages. Trimming took off 6 bases at V and 3 bases at J, with 14 bases between the two ends. This CDR3 spans 13 amino acids. Germline V gene data show CDR1 as DFQATT and CDR2 as SNEGSKA (reference sequence). Alongside a J-beta primer mix, a sample-barcoded 5' primer served in a second PCR lasting about 7 to 12 cycles. In TCRdb, the 5' RACE reads were re-called with MiXCR into one record per CDR3 protein. The table records roughly 2 million distinct CDR3 sequences, roughly 52% of them present only once.

The V and J genes are TRBV20-1 and TRBJ1-1, with D tentatively TRBD1 (5 bases). The sequence was obtained from a middle-aged woman in good health. The sample taken for sequencing was blood. The CDR3 sequence: CSARDGSYTEAFF. DNA of the CDR3: TGCAGTGCGAGGGACGGATCTTACACTGAAGCTTTCTTT.